One sample yielded the 18 T cell receptor beta chains listed below, sequenced in a study of CD8 T cells in Susac syndrome. A quantity of about 0.45 to 1 ug RNA underwent reverse transcription using random hexamers. MiXCR was run by TCRdb on the immunoSEQ multiplex PCR reads, yielding one entry per CDR3 protein. The data hold approximately 230,000 distinct CDR3 sequences, with just under 95% observed a single time. Sequencing used CD4+ T cells from PBMCs. These receptors were obtained from a human donor with multiple sclerosis.

The V call is TRBV29-1, the J call TRBJ2-5; D is perhaps TRBD1 (7 bases). This CDR3 contains 14 residues. Trimming took 8 bases from V and 4 from J, leaving 20 bases between them. Germline V gene data show CDR1 as SQVTM and CDR2 as ANQGSEA. The CDR3, as DNA: TGCAGCACCGGAGGGGGCACTAGGGGAGAGACCCAGTACTTC. Protein product: CSTGGGTRGETQYF.

The rearrangement uses TRBV2 and TRBJ1-5; tentative D call: TRBD1 (5 bases). V lost 4 bases to trimming and J lost 7 bases, with 11 bases between them. This CDR3 is 13 amino acids long. Germline V lookup: CDR1 SNHLY, CDR2 FYNNEI. This chain's CDR3 is CASSVGRGQPQHF. The CDR3, as DNA: TGTGCCAGCAGTGTGGGGAGGGGACAGCCCCAGCATTTT.

The chain links TRBV19 to TRBJ2-2; D could derive from TRBD1 or TRBD2 (5 bases each). Germline lookup yields CDR1 LNHDA and CDR2 SQIVND (reference sequence). The CDR3 extends over 13 amino acids. The V and J ends lost 5 bases and 8 bases respectively, with 12 bases between them. This CDR3 is CASSLGRRGELFF. The CDR3 DNA reads as TGTGCCAGTAGTCTGGGACGGCGAGGGGAGCTGTTTTTT.

Remarks on this clonotype: Germline and junction disagree at one end, which may indicate a read error. This chain joins TRBV9 and TRBJ2-3, with D unresolved. Germline CDR1 is SGDLS and CDR2 is YYNGEE. This CDR3 region has 17 residues. CDR3 in DNA: TGTGCCAGCAGCGTAGGGATAAACCCCATTCTCACAGATACGCGGTATTTT. It translates to CASSVGINPILTDTRYF.

The chain recombines TRBV19 with TRBJ2-5; possible D gene TRBD2, 7 bases. This CDR3 has 15 residues. V was pared by 2 bases and J by 4 bases, with 14 bases between. Per the germline V gene, CDR1 is LNHDA and CDR2 is SQIVND (reference sequence). The CDR3 nucleotides read TGTGCCAGTAGTATAAGGGGGGGCCAACGAGAGACCCAGTACTTC. It translates to CASSIRGGQRETQYF.

V is TRBV7-9 and J is TRBJ2-1, with D perhaps matching TRBD1 or TRBD2 (6 bases each). With 4 bases removed from V and 0 bases from J, the gap between germline ends came to 16 bases. The CDR3 totals 17 residues. Germline V gene data show CDR1 as SEHNR and CDR2 as FQNEAQ (reference sequence). The CDR3 sequence: CASSSRGPPASYNEQFF. The CDR3 nucleotides are TGTGCCAGCAGCTCCCGGGGGCCGCCTGCCTCCTACAATGAGCAGTTCTTC.

V usage is TRBV20-1 and J usage is TRBJ2-5; D gene ambiguous. The V end lost 3 bases, the J end lost 0 bases, and 11 bases lay between the germline ends. This CDR3 has 14 amino acids. Germline loops: CDR1 DFQATT, CDR2 SNEGSKA (reference sequence). The CDR3 protein is CSASLVQNQETQYF. The CDR3 DNA follows: TGCAGTGCTAGTTTGGTACAGAACCAAGAGACCCAGTACTTC.

This chain joins TRBV12-5 and TRBJ2-5; D unclear. CDR3 length: 13 amino acids. Germline lookup yields CDR1 LGHNT and CDR2 FRNRAP. Trimming cost V 1 base and J 7 bases, with 10 bases left between them. Written as DNA, the CDR3 is TGTGCTAGTGGTTTGGACCTCAGAGGGACCCAGTACTTC. Its protein product is CASGLDLRGTQYF. Full variable domain (rest looked up from reference TRBV12-5 and TRBJ2-5): DARVTQTPRHKVTEMGQEVTMRCQPILGHNTVFWYRQTMMQGLELLAYFRNRAPLDDSGMPKDRFSAEMPDATLATLKIQPSEPRDSAVYFCASGLDLRGTQYFGPGTRLLVL.

The chain joins TRBV20-1 to TRBJ2-2; 7 bases map to TRBD1. The germline CDR1 and CDR2 sequences are DFQATT and SNEGSKA (reference sequence). Losses at the gene ends were 0 bases for V and 3 bases for J; bases not matched to a gene: 1. CDR3 length: 14 residues. The chain's CDR3 is CSARDRGHTGELFF. The DNA of the CDR3 is TGCAGTGCTAGAGATAGGGGGCACACCGGGGAGCTGTTTTTT.

The chain uses TRBV20-1 and TRBJ2-1; 11 positions agree with TRBD2. Trimming cost V 3 bases and J 4 bases; bases outside gene matches: 2. CDR1 and CDR2 from the germline V gene are DFQATT and SNEGSKA (reference sequence). The CDR3 runs to 14 residues. The CDR3 protein is CSASRTSGYNEQFF. DNA of the CDR3: TGCAGTGCTAGTAGGACTAGCGGGTACAATGAGCAGTTCTTC.

The chain joins TRBV20-1 to TRBJ1-2; no clear D gene. The CDR3 extends over 14 amino acids. Trimming removed 1 base from V and 7 bases from J, with 16 bases in between. CDR1 DFQATT and CDR2 SNEGSKA come from the germline V gene (reference sequence). For the CDR3, the DNA is TGCAGTGCTAGAGTAAGCGGGATGTACCCTGGCTACACCTTC. This sequence encodes CSARVSGMYPGYTF.

The rearrangement joins TRBV30 to TRBJ1-1; D unclear. In germline, CDR1 is GTSNPN, CDR2 SVGIG (reference sequence). This CDR3 is 10 amino acids long. Between the trimmed V and J ends, which lost 4 bases and 9 bases, there was a span of 9 bases. The CDR3 loop is CAWIEGKAFF. The CDR3 DNA reads TGTGCCTGGATCGAGGGTAAAGCTTTCTTT.

CDR3 sequence reads: CASSPGRGYNSPLHF. CDR3 nucleotide sequence: TGTGCCAGCAGCCCGGGGCGGGGGTATAATTCACCCCTCCACTTT. This rearrangement joins TRBV7-9 to TRBJ1-6; D might be TRBD1 (5 bases). CDR3 size: 15 residues. Per germline, CDR1 SEHNR and CDR2 FQNEAQ (reference sequence). With 5 bases removed from V and 4 bases from J, the gap between germline ends came to 12 bases.

A single count supports this clonotype. Here the CDR3 DNA reads TGTGCCAGCAGTTACTCTGGGGACAGCACAGATACGCAGTATTTT. The encoded protein is CASSYSGDSTDTQYF. This rearrangement joins TRBV6-5 to TRBJ2-3; D possibly matches TRBD1 or TRBD2 (5 bases each). V lost 0 bases to trimming and J lost 0 bases, with 7 bases between them. The germline V gene has CDR1 MNHEY and CDR2 SVGAGI. The CDR3 runs to 15 residues.

The gene calls are TRBV2 and TRBJ1-2; no definite D call. Trimming took 3 bases from V and 7 from J, leaving 12 bases between them. The length of the CDR3 is 13 residues. The germline V gene encodes CDR1 SNHLY and CDR2 FYNNEI. CDR3 residues: CASSDSALSGYTF. The CDR3 DNA sequence: TGTGCCAGCAGTGATTCAGCCCTAAGTGGCTACACCTTC.

This rearrangement joins TRBV6-1 to TRBJ2-4, with 12 bases fitting TRBD2. V shed 6 bases, J shed 0 bases, and the junction held 12 bases outside the gene matches. Per the germline V gene, CDR1 is MNHNS and CDR2 is SASEGT. The CDR3 has 19 amino acids. Here the CDR3 DNA reads TGTGCCAGCAGGCGACTAGCGGGAGATCCGATACTAGCCAAAAACATTCAGTACTTC. Translation gives CASRRLAGDPILAKNIQYF.

The V call is TRBV6-2 or TRBV6-3, the J call TRBJ1-3; D not resolved. This CDR3 has 13 amino acids. Per the germline V gene, CDR1 is MNHEY and CDR2 is SVGEGT. V lost 8 bases, J lost 0 bases, and 8 bases lay in between. CDR3 in DNA: TGTGCCAGCCGACTGATCTCTGGAAACACCATATATTTT. Encoded protein: CASRLISGNTIYF.

This rearrangement joins TRBV6-6 to TRBJ1-2, with D tentatively TRBD1 (5 bases). The V end lost 0 bases, the J end lost 7 bases, and 9 bases lay between the germline ends. Germline V gives CDR1 MNHNY, CDR2 SVGAGI (reference sequence). This CDR3 has 13 residues. The CDR3 region is CASSYSREVGYTF. In DNA, the CDR3 is TGTGCCAGCAGTTACTCCAGGGAGGTTGGCTACACCTTC.